This TCR beta chain emerged from a study of blood T cell repertoires in COVID-19. Produced via immunoSEQ multiplex PCR; TCRdb's table is partial and in-frame only. Here the sample spans about 150,000 clones, 65% to 90% being singletons. The clonotype originates from a woman in her sixties or seventies with COVID-19, enrolled during active disease. The sample consisted of peripheral blood.

In DNA, the CDR3 is TGTGCCTCCTCCCGGGAGAATAGCAATCAGCCCCAGCATTTT. Its translation is CASSRENSNQPQHF. The V call is TRBV6-5, the J call TRBJ1-5; D gene ambiguous. The V gene's germline CDR1 is MNHEY and CDR2 SVGAGI. The V gene lost 11 bases and the J gene lost 0 bases, with 14 bases spanning the gap. The CDR3 covers 14 residues.